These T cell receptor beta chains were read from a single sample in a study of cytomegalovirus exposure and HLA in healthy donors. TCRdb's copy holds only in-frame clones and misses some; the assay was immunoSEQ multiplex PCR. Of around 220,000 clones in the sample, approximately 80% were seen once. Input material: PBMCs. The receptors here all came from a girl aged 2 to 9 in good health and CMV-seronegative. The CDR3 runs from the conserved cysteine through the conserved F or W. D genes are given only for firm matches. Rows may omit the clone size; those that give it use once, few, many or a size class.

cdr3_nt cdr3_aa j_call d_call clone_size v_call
TGTGCCAGTAGTATAGTCGCGGTAGCTGGTTACAATGAGCAGTTCTTC CASSIVAVAGYNEQFF TRBJ2-1 NA few TRBV19
TGCGCCAGCAGCCAAGGGTTCGTACGGGAGACCCAGTACTTC CASSQGFVRETQYF TRBJ2-5 NA NA TRBV4-1
TGCAGCGTTATACAGGCAAACTACGAGCAGTACTTC CSVIQANYEQYF TRBJ2-7 NA NA TRBV29-1
TGTGCAAGTCGCCCGACAGGGTGGGTCGCTATACGCACCACTGAAGCTTTCTTT CASRPTGWVAIRTTEAFF TRBJ1-1 NA NA TRBV12-2
TGTGCCAGCAGTGTGAGCGGCGGGTCCCAGCATTTT CASSVSGGSQHF TRBJ1-5 NA few TRBV6-1
TGTGCCAGCGTTTGGGGGGAGGAAGCTTTCTTT CASVWGEEAFF TRBJ1-1 NA NA TRBV27
TGTGCTAGTGGTTTGGGGATATTAGCTAGCACAGATACGCAGTATTTT CASGLGILASTDTQYF TRBJ2-3 NA NA TRBV12-5
TGTGCCAGCAGCATGGACAGCTTTAATTCACCCCTCCACTTT CASSMDSFNSPLHF TRBJ1-6 NA few TRBV7-9
TGTGCCAGCAGCTCGGGACTAGCATTTGAGACCCAGTACTTC CASSSGLAFETQYF TRBJ2-5 TRBD2 NA TRBV7-2
TGTGCCAGCAGCGTAGAACAGCCCACCGGGGAGCTGTTTTTT CASSVEQPTGELFF TRBJ2-2 NA once TRBV9
TGTGCCAGCAGCGGCCCCGGGTTAGCCAAAAACATTCAGTACTTC CASSGPGLAKNIQYF TRBJ2-4 NA NA TRBV7-3
TGTGCCAGCAGTCTGGGTAGGGGTCAGCCCCAGCATTTT CASSLGRGQPQHF TRBJ1-5 NA once TRBV27
TGCGCCAGCAGGGTGGGGCCCGACCGGGTCCTAGGACAGTTCTTC CASRVGPDRVLGQFF TRBJ2-1 NA NA TRBV10-2
TGTGCCAGCAGGCCAACTAGCACCCTCTCCTACGAGCAGTACTTC CASRPTSTLSYEQYF TRBJ2-7 NA NA TRBV11-2
TGTGCCAGCAGCGAACTAGCGGGGGGTAGAGATGAGCAGTTCTTC CASSELAGGRDEQFF TRBJ2-1 TRBD2 NA TRBV9
TGTGCCAGCAGTTTGGGACTAGCGGTCACAGATACGCAGTATTTT CASSLGLAVTDTQYF TRBJ2-3 TRBD2 NA TRBV27
TGTGCCAGCTCACCGGCCCTCCCTTCCTTAAATCAGCCCCAGCATTTT CASSPALPSLNQPQHF TRBJ1-5 NA NA TRBV18